The present entry profiles one T cell receptor (beta chain) with its context. Its target is unknown. Trimming removed 2 bases at V and 8 bases at J, with 7 bases between. Germline CDR1 is SGHTA and CDR2 is FQGNSA. The CDR3 has 12 residues. The authors split each subset's genomic DNA evenly across several immunoSEQ plates. This table comes from immunoSEQ multiplex PCR, and its TCRdb copy is limited to in-frame clones, with some not included. The table includes millions of clones, approximately 94% detected once. The sample comes from a study of shared clonotypes between healthy human individuals. Regarding the study as a whole: Across subsets, estimated richness was generally greater for naive than for memory populations. The authors sampled blood alone, and tissue repertoires likely differ.

The clonotype originates from a man between 18 and 29 years old in good health. This chain uses TRBV7-2 with TRBJ2-1; D gene unclear. Sequencing was carried out using naive CD4+ T cells sorted from blood. Stated subset: CD45RA+ positively selected. The CDR3 here is CASSLLAHEQFF. DNA for the CDR3: TGTGCCAGCAGCTTACTGGCGCATGAGCAGTTCTTC.